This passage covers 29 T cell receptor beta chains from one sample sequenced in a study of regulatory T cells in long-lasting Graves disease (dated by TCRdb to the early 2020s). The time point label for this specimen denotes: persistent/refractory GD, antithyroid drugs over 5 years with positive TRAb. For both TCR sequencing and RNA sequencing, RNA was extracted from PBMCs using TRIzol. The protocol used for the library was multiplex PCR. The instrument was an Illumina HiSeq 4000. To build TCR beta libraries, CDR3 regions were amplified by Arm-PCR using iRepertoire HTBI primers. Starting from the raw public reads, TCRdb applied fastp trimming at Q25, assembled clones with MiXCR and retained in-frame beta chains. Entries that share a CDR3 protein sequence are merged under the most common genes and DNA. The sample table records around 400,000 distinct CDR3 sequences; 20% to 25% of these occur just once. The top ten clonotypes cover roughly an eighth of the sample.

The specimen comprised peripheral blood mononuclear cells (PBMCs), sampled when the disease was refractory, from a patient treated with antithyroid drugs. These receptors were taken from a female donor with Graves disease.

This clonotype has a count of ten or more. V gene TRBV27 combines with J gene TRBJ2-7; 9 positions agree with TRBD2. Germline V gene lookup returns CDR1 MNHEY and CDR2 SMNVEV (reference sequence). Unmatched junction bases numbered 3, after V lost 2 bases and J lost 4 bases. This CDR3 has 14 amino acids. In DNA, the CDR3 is TGTGCCAGCAGTTTAGCGGGAGGGTATTACGAGCAGTACTTC. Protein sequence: CASSLAGGYYEQYF.

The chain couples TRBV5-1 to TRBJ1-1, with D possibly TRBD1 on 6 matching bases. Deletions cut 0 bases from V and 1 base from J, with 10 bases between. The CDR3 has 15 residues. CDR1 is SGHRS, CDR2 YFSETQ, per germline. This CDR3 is CASSLEGGRNTEAFF. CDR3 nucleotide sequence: TGCGCCAGCAGCTTGGAGGGGGGGAGGAACACTGAAGCTTTCTTT.

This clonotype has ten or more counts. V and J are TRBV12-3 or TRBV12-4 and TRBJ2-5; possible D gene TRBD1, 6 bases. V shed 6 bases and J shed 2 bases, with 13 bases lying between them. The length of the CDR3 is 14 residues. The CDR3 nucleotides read TGTGCCAGCAGCTCCACAGGGTATCAAGAGACCCAGTACTTC. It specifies CASSSTGYQETQYF.

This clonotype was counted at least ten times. In nucleotides, the CDR3 is TGTGCCAGCAGTGACAGGCTCGGCGGCTACGAGCAGTACTTC. Protein: CASSDRLGGYEQYF. The V and J genes are TRBV2 and TRBJ2-7; D remains unclear. CDR3 length equals 14 residues. Germline V gene sequence: CDR1 SNHLY, CDR2 FYNNEI. Trimming removed 3 bases from V and 3 bases from J, with 12 bases in between. The complete variable domain, with remaining parts taken from reference TRBV2 and TRBJ2-7, reads EPEVTQTPSHQVTQMGQEVILRCVPISNHLYFYWYRQILGQKVEFLVSFYNNEISEKSEIFDDQFSVERPDGSNFTLKIRSTKLEDSAMYFCASSDRLGGYEQYFGPGTRLTVT.

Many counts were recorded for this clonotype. CDR3 amino acids: CASSWGGKDIQYF. DNA for the CDR3: TGTGCCAGCAGTTGGGGTGGTAAGGACATTCAGTACTTC. The genes are TRBV28 and TRBJ2-4; unclear D gene. Germline values: CDR1 MDHEN, CDR2 SYDVKM. The CDR3 spans 13 residues. Trimming stripped 4 bases from V and 8 bases from J, with 12 bases between.

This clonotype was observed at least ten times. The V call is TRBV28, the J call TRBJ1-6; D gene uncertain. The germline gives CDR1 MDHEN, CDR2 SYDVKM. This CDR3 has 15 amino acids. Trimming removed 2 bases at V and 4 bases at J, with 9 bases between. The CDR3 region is CASSLTTAYNSPLHF. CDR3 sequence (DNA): TGTGCCAGCAGTTTAACTACCGCTTATAATTCACCCCTCCACTTT.

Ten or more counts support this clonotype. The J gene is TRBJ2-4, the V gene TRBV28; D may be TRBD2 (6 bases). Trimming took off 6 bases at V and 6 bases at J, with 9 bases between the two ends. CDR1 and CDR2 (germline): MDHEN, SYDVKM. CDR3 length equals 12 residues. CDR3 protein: CASSLGGNIQYF. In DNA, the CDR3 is TGTGCCAGCAGCCTCGGGGGAAACATTCAGTACTTC.

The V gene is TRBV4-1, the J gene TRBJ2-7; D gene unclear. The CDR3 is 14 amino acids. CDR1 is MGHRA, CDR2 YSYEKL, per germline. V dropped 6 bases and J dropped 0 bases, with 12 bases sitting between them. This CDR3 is CASSQLANSYEQYF. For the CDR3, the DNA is TGCGCCAGCAGTCAGTTGGCTAACTCCTACGAGCAGTACTTC.

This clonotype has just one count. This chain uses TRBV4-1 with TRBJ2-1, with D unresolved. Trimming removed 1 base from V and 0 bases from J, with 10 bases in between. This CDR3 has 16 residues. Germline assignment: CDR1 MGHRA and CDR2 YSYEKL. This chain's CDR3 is CASSQGPRLSYNEQFF. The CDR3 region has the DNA TGCGCCAGCAGCCAAGGTCCTAGACTCTCCTACAATGAGCAGTTCTTC.

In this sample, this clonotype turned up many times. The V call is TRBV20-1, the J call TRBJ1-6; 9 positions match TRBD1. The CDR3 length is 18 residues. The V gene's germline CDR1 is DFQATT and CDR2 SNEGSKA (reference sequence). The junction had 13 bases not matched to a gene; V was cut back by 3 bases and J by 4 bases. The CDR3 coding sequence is TGCAGTGCTAGGGGCAATCCCACAGGGGGCTGGTATAATTCACCCCTCCACTTT. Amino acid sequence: CSARGNPTGGWYNSPLHF.

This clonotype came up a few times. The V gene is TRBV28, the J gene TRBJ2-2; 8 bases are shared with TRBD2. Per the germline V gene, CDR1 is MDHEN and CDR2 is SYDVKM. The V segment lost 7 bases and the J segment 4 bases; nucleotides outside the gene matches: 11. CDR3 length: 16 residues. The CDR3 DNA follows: TGTGCCAGCATCGTTAGCGGGACGGGGTCCACCGGGGAGCTGTTTTTT. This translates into CASIVSGTGSTGELFF.

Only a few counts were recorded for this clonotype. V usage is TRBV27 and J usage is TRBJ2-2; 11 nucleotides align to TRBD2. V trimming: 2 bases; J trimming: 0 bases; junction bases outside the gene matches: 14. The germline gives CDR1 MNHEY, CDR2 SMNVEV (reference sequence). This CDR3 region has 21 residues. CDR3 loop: CASSLVFGTSGQFANTGELFF. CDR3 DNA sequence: TGTGCCAGCAGTTTAGTGTTTGGGACTAGCGGACAGTTCGCGAACACCGGGGAGCTGTTTTTT.

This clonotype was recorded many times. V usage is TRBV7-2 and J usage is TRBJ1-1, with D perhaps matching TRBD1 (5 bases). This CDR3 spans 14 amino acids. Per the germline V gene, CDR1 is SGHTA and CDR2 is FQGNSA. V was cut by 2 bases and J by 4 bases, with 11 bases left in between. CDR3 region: CASSLMGGSTEAFF. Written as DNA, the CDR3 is TGTGCCAGCAGCTTAATGGGGGGGAGCACTGAAGCTTTCTTT.

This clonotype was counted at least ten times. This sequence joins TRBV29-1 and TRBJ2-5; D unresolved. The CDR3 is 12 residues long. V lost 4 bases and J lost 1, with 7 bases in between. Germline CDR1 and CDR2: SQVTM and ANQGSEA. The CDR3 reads CSVARIQETQYF. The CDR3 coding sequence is TGCAGCGTTGCGCGGATCCAAGAGACCCAGTACTTC. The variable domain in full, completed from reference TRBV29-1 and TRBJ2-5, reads SAVISQKPSRDICQRGTSLTIQCQVDSQVTMMFWYRQQPGQSLTLIATANQGSEATYESGFVIDKFPISRPNLTFSTLTVSNMSPEDSSIYLCSVARIQETQYFGPGTRLLVL.

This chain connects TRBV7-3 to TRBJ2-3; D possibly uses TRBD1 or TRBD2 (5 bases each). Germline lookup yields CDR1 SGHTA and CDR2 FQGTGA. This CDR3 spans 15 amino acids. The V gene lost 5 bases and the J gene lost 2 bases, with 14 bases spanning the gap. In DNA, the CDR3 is TGTGCCAGCAGCAAAAATGGGGGATCCACAGATACGCAGTATTTT. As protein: CASSKNGGSTDTQYF.

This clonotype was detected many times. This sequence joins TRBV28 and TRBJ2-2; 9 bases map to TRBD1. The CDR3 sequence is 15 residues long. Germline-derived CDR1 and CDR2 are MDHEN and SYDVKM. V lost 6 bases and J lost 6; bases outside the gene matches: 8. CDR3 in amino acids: CASSPPGQGSGELFF. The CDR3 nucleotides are TGTGCCAGCAGCCCACCGGGACAGGGATCCGGGGAGCTGTTTTTT.

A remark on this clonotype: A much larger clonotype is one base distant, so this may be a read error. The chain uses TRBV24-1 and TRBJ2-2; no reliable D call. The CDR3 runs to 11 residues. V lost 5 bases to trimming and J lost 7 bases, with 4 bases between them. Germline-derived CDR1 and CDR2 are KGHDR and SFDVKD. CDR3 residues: CATSGFGELFF. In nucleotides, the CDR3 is TGTGCCACCAGTGGTTTCGGGGAGCTGTTTTTT.

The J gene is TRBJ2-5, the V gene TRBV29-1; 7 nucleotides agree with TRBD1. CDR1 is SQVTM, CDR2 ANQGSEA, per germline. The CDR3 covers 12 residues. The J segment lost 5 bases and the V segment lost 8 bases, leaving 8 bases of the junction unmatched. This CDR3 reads CSTTGLGETQYF. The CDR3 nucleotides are TGCAGCACGACAGGGTTGGGGGAGACCCAGTACTTC.

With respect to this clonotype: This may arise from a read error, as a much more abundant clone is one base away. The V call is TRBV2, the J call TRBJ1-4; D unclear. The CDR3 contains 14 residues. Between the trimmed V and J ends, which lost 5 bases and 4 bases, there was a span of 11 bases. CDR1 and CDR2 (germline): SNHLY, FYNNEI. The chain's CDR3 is CASSYKALNEKLFF. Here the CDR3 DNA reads TGTGCCAGCAGTTACAAGGCTCTTAATGAAAAACTGTTTTTT. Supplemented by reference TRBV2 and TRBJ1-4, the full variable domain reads EPEVTQTPSHQVTQMGQEVILRCVPISNHLYFYWYRQILGQKVEFLVSFYNNEISEKSEIFDDQFSVERPDGSNFTLKIRSTKLEDSAMYFCASSYKALNEKLFFGSGTQLSVL.

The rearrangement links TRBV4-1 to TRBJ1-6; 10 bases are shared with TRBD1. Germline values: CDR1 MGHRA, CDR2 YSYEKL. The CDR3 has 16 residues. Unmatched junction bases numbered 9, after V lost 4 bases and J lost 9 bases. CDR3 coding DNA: TGCGCCAGCAGCCGAACCGGGACAGGGGTATCTTCACCCCTCCACTTT. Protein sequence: CASSRTGTGVSSPLHF.

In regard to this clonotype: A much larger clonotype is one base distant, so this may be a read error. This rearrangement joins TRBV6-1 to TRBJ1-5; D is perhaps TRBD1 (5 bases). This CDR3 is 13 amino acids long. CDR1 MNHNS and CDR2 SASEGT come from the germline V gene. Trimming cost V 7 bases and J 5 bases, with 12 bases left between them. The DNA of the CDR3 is TGTGCCAGCAAGTTGGGGCCCGATCAGCCCCAGCATTTT. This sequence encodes CASKLGPDQPQHF.

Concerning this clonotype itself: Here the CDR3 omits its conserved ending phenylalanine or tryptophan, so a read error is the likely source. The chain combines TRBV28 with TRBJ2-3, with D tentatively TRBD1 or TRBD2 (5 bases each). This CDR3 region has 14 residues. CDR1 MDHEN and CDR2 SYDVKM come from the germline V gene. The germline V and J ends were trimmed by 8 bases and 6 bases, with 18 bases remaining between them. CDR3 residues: CASGLLGVVDTQYS. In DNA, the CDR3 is TGTGCCAGCGGTCTTCTGGGGGTGGTGGATACGCAGTATTCT.

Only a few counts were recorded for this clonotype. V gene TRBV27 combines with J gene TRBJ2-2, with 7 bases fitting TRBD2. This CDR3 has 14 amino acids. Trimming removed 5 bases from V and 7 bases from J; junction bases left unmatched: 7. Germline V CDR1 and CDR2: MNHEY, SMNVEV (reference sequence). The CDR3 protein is CASSGLAAIGELFF. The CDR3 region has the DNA TGTGCCAGCAGTGGTCTAGCGGCTATCGGGGAGCTGTTTTTT.

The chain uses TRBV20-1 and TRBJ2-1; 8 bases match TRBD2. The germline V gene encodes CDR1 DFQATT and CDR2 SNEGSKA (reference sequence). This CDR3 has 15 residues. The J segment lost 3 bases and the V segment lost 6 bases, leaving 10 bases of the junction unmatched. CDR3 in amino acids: CSARPSGRVYNEQFF. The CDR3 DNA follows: TGCAGTGCCCGCCCGAGCGGGAGAGTCTACAATGAGCAGTTCTTC.

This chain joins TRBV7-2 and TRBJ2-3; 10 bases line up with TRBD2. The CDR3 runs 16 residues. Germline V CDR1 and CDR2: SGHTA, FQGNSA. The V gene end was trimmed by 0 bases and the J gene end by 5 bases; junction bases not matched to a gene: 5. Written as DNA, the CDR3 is TGTGCCAGCAGCTTAGCAGCGGGAGGGCCCGAAGATACGCAGTATTTT. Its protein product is CASSLAAGGPEDTQYF.

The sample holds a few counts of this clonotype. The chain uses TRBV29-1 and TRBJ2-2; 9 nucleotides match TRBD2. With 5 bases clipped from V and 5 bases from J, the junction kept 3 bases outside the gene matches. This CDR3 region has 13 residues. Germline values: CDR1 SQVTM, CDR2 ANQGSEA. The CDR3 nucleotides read TGCAGCGTTATAGCGGGAGAAACCGGGGAGCTGTTTTTT. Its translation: CSVIAGETGELFF.

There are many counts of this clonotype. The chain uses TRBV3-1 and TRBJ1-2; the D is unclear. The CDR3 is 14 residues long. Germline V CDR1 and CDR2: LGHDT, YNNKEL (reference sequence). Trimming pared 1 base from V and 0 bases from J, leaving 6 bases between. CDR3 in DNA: TGTGCCAGCAGCCAAGTAGGCACTAACTATGGCTACACCTTC. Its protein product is CASSQVGTNYGYTF. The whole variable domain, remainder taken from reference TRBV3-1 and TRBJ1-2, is DTAVSQTPKYLVTQMGNDKSIKCEQNLGHDTMYWYKQDSKKFLKIMFSYNNKELIINETVPNRFSPKSPDKAHLNLHINSLELGDSAVYFCASSQVGTNYGYTFGSGTRLTVV.

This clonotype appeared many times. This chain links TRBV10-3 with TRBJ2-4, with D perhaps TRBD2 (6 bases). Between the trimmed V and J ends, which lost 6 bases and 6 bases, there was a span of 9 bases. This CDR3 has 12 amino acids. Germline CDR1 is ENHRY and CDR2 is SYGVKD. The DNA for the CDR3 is TGTGCCATCAGCGCGGGACCAAACATTCAGTACTTC. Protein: CAISAGPNIQYF.

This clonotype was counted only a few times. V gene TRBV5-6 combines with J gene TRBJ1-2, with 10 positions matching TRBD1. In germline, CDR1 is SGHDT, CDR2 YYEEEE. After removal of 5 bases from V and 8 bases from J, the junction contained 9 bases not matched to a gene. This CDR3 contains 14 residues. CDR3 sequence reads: CASSPGQGSWGYTF. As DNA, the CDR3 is TGTGCCAGCAGTCCGGGACAGGGGTCTTGGGGCTACACCTTC.